The 25 T cell receptor beta chains given below trace back to one sample, sequenced in a study of cytomegalovirus exposure and HLA in healthy donors. Measured with immunoSEQ multiplex PCR; TCRdb has only the in-frame clones, and not every one. The sample includes 65,000 to 75,000 clones, 92% seen only once; the top ten take about 5.7%. Sequenced: PBMCs. The receptor source for this set is a man younger than 35 in good health and CMV-seropositive.

The CDR3 DNA reads as TGTGCCAGCAGCTCCTGGGGCGGGGCCCGGGACGAGCAGTACTTC. It yields the protein CASSSWGGARDEQYF. J is TRBJ2-7 and V is TRBV7-2; possibly TRBD2 for D (6 bases). Germline V lookup: CDR1 SGHTA, CDR2 FQGNSA. The V end lost 4 bases, the J end lost 5 bases, and 18 bases lay between the germline ends. This CDR3 spans 15 amino acids.

This clone came up once. This chain joins TRBV15 and TRBJ1-2, with 7 bases that match TRBD1. Germline V CDR1 and CDR2: LNHNV, YYDKDF (reference sequence). CDR3 length equals 14 residues. J was trimmed by 4 bases and V by 3 bases; bases with no gene match: 5. The CDR3 region is CATSSQNRGYGYTF. In DNA form, the CDR3 reads TGTGCCACCAGCAGCCAGAACAGGGGCTATGGCTACACCTTC.

This clone appeared a single time. The V call is TRBV27, the J call TRBJ1-1; the D gene is possibly TRBD1 (5 bases). This CDR3 is built from 14 residues. Deletions cut 5 bases from V and 6 bases from J, with 16 bases between. Germline CDR1 and CDR2: MNHEY and SMNVEV (reference sequence). CDR3 loop: CASSLRGGAAEAFF. DNA of the CDR3: TGTGCCAGCAGTCTCCGTGGTGGGGCCGCTGAAGCTTTCTTT.

The table lists this clone with a count of one. J is TRBJ2-3 and V is TRBV6-6, with unresolved D. CDR3 length: 13 amino acids. The V end lost 6 bases, the J end lost 0 bases, and 7 bases lay between the germline ends. Germline lookup yields CDR1 MNHNY and CDR2 SVGAGI (reference sequence). CDR3 in DNA: TGTGCCAGCAGCCCCAAAAGCACAGATACGCAGTATTTT. It encodes CASSPKSTDTQYF.

The chain recombines TRBV11-2 with TRBJ2-7; D is perhaps TRBD2 (6 bases). Deletions cut 4 bases from V and 4 bases from J, with 8 bases between. CDR1 is SGHAT, CDR2 FQNNGV, per germline. The CDR3 consists of 12 residues. CDR3: CASSSDYYEQYF. CDR3 nucleotide sequence: TGTGCCAGCAGCTCGGACTATTACGAGCAGTACTTC.

The gene calls are TRBV28 and TRBJ2-1; D gene uncertain. The length of the CDR3 is 14 residues. V lost 3 bases and J 0 bases, leaving 6 bases between the germline ends. CDR1 and CDR2 (germline): MDHEN, SYDVKM. CDR3 in DNA: TGTGCCAGCAGTTTCATTAGCTCCTACAATGAGCAGTTCTTC. It codes for CASSFISSYNEQFF.

The rearrangement joins TRBV6-1 to TRBJ2-5; 8 bases are a match to TRBD2. Germline CDR1 is MNHNS and CDR2 is SASEGT. Unmatched junction bases numbered 11, after V lost 1 base and J lost 4 bases. There are 17 residues in the CDR3. CDR3 sequence (DNA): TGTGCCAGCAGTGAAGAGGTATTGGGGACTAGTTTAGAGACCCAGTACTTC. Translation gives CASSEEVLGTSLETQYF.

This chain connects TRBV30 to TRBJ2-1; 10 bases agree with TRBD2. Trimming at V came to 0 bases and at J to 10 bases, leaving 12 bases not matched to a gene. Germline V CDR1 and CDR2: GTSNPN, SVGIG (reference sequence). CDR3 length: 16 amino acids. CDR3 DNA: TGTGCCTGGAGTGTAGGAGCGGGAGGGCCCTTTGGGGAGCAGTTCTTC. Protein sequence: CAWSVGAGGPFGEQFF.

The gene calls are TRBV30 and TRBJ1-1; D might be TRBD1 (6 bases). This CDR3 has 13 amino acids. The germline V and J ends were trimmed by 1 base and 2 bases, with 8 bases remaining between them. Germline-derived CDR1 and CDR2 are GTSNPN and SVGIG (reference sequence). The CDR3 spells CAWSGGGNTEAFF. The CDR3 coding sequence is TGTGCCTGGAGTGGCGGGGGCAACACTGAAGCTTTCTTT.

CDR3 region: CASSPRGGYEQYF. In nucleotides, the CDR3 is TGTGCCAGCAGCCCCCGCGGTGGCTACGAGCAGTACTTC. This chain connects TRBV9 to TRBJ2-7, with D unresolved. The ends were cut back, 4 bases at V and 3 bases at J, with 11 bases in the middle. Germline loops: CDR1 SGDLS, CDR2 YYNGEE. The CDR3 length is 13 residues.

This sequence joins TRBV5-5 and TRBJ2-6, with D maybe TRBD1 (5 bases). The CDR3 consists of 18 residues. Germline CDR1 and CDR2: SGHKS and YYEKEE (reference sequence). Trimming took off 0 bases at V and 1 base at J, with 14 bases between the two ends. The CDR3 DNA is TGTGCCAGCAGCTTGGTTGGTAGGGGCGAGTCTGGGGCCAACGTCCTGACTTTC. It specifies CASSLVGRGESGANVLTF.

The rearrangement links TRBV5-6 to TRBJ2-1, with 7 bases identical to TRBD2. Unmatched junction bases numbered 1, after V lost 1 base and J lost 6 bases. The germline V gene encodes CDR1 SGHDT and CDR2 YYEEEE. The CDR3 runs 13 residues. The CDR3 reads CASSLPGGNEQFF. Written as DNA, the CDR3 is TGTGCCAGCAGCTTGCCGGGAGGCAATGAGCAGTTCTTC.

This chain uses TRBV9 with TRBJ1-2, with D tentatively TRBD1 (6 bases). CDR1 is SGDLS and CDR2 is YYNGEE in the germline V gene. V was shortened by 4 bases and J by 0 bases, with 13 bases between the two germline ends. The CDR3 has 15 amino acids. The CDR3 sequence: CASSRDRSANYGYTF. The CDR3, as DNA: TGTGCCAGCAGCCGAGACAGGTCGGCTAACTATGGCTACACCTTC.

V usage is TRBV7-9 and J usage is TRBJ2-7; 9 bases agree with TRBD2. The trim removed 4 bases at V and 2 bases at J, leaving 6 bases unmatched. CDR1 SEHNR and CDR2 FQNEAQ come from the germline V gene (reference sequence). This CDR3 region has 15 residues. CDR3 nucleotides: TGTGCCAGCAGCTCTGGACTAGCGAGGCCCTACGAGCAGTACTTC. Its translation: CASSSGLARPYEQYF.

The rearrangement links TRBV5-1 to TRBJ2-7, with TRBD2 matching 9 bases. Germline loops: CDR1 SGHRS, CDR2 YFSETQ. V gave up 7 bases and J gave up 2 bases; unmatched junction bases: 16. The CDR3 has 17 amino acids. This chain's CDR3 is CASAPTGTSTRPYEQYF. The DNA for the CDR3 is TGCGCCAGCGCGCCGACCGGGACTAGCACTCGTCCCTACGAGCAGTACTTC.

The V call is TRBV27, the J call TRBJ2-7; the D is unclear. V dropped 5 bases and J dropped 0 bases, with 14 bases sitting between them. The CDR3 sequence is 15 residues long. Germline values: CDR1 MNHEY, CDR2 SMNVEV (reference sequence). CDR3: CASSAHLGLSYEQYF. The CDR3 nucleotides read TGTGCCAGCAGTGCCCATTTGGGCCTCTCCTACGAGCAGTACTTC.

The J gene is TRBJ2-1, the V gene TRBV28, with 9 positions matching TRBD2. The CDR3 contains 15 residues. With V trimmed by 5 bases and J by 8 bases, 10 bases remained unmatched. Germline CDR1 and CDR2: MDHEN and SYDVKM. The CDR3 loop is CASSLVAGVGDEQFF. CDR3 sequence (DNA): TGTGCCAGCAGTCTAGTAGCGGGAGTTGGCGATGAGCAGTTCTTC. The full variable domain, its missing parts supplied by reference TRBV28 and TRBJ2-1, is DVKVTQSSRYLVKRTGEKVFLECVQDMDHENMFWYRQDPGLGLRLIYFSYDVKMKEKGDIPEGYSVSREKKERFSLILESASTNQTSMYLCASSLVAGVGDEQFFGPGTRLTVL.

This clone occurred once. The chain joins TRBV19 to TRBJ1-1; no firm D call. Germline V CDR1 and CDR2: LNHDA, SQIVND (reference sequence). Trimming took off 5 bases at V and 0 bases at J, with 10 bases between the two ends. The CDR3 covers 14 residues. CDR3 bases: TGTGCCAGTAGTCGGGCGGGAATGAACACTGAAGCTTTCTTT. Amino acids: CASSRAGMNTEAFF. Using reference TRBV19 and TRBJ1-1 for the parts outside the CDR3, the full variable domain is DGGITQSPKYLFRKEGQNVTLSCEQNLNHDAMYWYRQDPGQGLRLIYYSQIVNDFQKGDIAEGYSVSREKKESFPLTVTSAQKNPTAFYLCASSRAGMNTEAFFGQGTRLTVV.

The rearrangement links TRBV10-3 to TRBJ1-5; TRBD1 matches 9 bases. Germline V CDR1 and CDR2: ENHRY, SYGVKD. The CDR3 sequence is 13 residues long. Losses at the gene ends were 5 bases for V and 6 bases for J; bases not matched to a gene: 2. The CDR3 protein is CAISTGGGQPQHF. The CDR3 coding sequence is TGTGCCATCAGTACAGGGGGCGGTCAGCCCCAGCATTTT.

The genes are TRBV4-2 and TRBJ2-7; 11 bases line up with TRBD1. The V segment lost 4 bases and the J segment 4 bases; nucleotides outside the gene matches: 3. The CDR3 is 14 amino acids. The germline V gene encodes CDR1 LGHNA and CDR2 YNFKEQ. Here the CDR3 reads CASSPGQGVYEQYF. The CDR3 nucleotides are TGTGCCAGCAGCCCGGGACAGGGGGTGTACGAGCAGTACTTC.

The chain recombines TRBV6-6 with TRBJ1-4; D ambiguous. Trimming shortened V by 0 bases and J by 3 bases, and 11 bases separated the two germline ends. Germline CDR1 and CDR2: MNHNY and SVGAGI (reference sequence). The length of the CDR3 is 16 residues. The CDR3 sequence: CASSYSWEGSNEKLFF. The CDR3 region has the DNA TGTGCCAGCAGTTACTCGTGGGAGGGATCTAATGAAAAACTGTTTTTT.

This sequence joins TRBV6-1 and TRBJ1-2, with D perhaps matching TRBD1 (6 bases). V was pared by 6 bases and J by 5 bases, with 16 bases between. Germline-derived CDR1 and CDR2 are MNHNS and SASEGT. The length of the CDR3 is 14 residues. The CDR3 is CASSSDSPRYGYTF. As DNA, the CDR3 is TGTGCCAGCAGCTCGGACAGTCCCCGATATGGCTACACCTTC.

The V gene is TRBV19, the J gene TRBJ1-4, with D possibly being TRBD1 (5 bases). The germline V gene encodes CDR1 LNHDA and CDR2 SQIVND (reference sequence). There are 13 residues in the CDR3. The V gene lost 10 bases and the J gene lost 10 bases, with 19 bases spanning the gap. The CDR3 region is CATRDGGSRKLFF. CDR3 DNA sequence: TGTGCCACCCGGGACGGAGGGAGCAGAAAACTGTTTTTT.

This clone was recorded a few times. The V call is TRBV5-1, the J call TRBJ2-7, with 7 bases matching TRBD1. The CDR3 spans 12 residues. Unmatched junction bases numbered 3, after V lost 0 bases and J lost 9 bases. Per the germline V gene, CDR1 is SGHRS and CDR2 is YFSETQ. The CDR3 reads CASSLAGQVQYF. CDR3 nucleotide sequence: TGCGCCAGCAGCTTGGCCGGACAGGTGCAGTACTTC.

This chain links TRBV7-8 with TRBJ2-1; weak D call: TRBD1 (7 bases). Trimming removed 6 bases at V and 10 bases at J, with 19 bases between. CDR3 length: 14 residues. The germline CDR1 and CDR2 sequences are SGHVS and FQNEAQ. CDR3 protein: CASSPTRAGGEQFF. CDR3 DNA sequence: TGTGCCAGCAGTCCTACGCGGGCAGGGGGGGAGCAGTTCTTC.